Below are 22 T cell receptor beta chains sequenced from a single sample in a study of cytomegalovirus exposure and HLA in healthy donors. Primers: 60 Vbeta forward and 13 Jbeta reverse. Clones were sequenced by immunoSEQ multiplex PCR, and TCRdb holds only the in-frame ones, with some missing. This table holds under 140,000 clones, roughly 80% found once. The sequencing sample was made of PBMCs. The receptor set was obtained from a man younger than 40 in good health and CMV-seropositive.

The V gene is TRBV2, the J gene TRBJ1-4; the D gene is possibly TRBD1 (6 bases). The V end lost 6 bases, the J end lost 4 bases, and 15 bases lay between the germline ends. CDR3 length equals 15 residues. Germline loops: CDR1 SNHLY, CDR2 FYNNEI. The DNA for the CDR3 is TGTGCCAGCAGATCCGGACAGACCTTTAATGAAAAACTGTTTTTT. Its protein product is CASRSGQTFNEKLFF.

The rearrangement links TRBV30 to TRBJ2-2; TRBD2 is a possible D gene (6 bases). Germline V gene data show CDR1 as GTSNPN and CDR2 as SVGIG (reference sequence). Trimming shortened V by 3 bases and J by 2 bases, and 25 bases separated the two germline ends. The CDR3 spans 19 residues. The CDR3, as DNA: TGTGCCTGGAGCGCCCCCCATCTTCTAGCGAGAACAAACACCGGGGAGCTGTTTTTT. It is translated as CAWSAPHLLARTNTGELFF. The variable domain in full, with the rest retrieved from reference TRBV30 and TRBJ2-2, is SQTIHQWPATLVQPVGSPLSLECTVEGTSNPNLYWYRQAAGRGLQLLFYSVGIGQISSEVPQNLSASRPQDRQFILSSKKLLLSDSGFYLCAWSAPHLLARTNTGELFFGEGSRLTVL.

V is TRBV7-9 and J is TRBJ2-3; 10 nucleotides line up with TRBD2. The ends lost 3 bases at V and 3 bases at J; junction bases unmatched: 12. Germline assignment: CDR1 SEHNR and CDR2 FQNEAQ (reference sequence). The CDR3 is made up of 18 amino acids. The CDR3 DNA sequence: TGTGCCAGCAGCTTTGGTAGCGGGGGGCGGGTCGCTACAGATACGCAGTATTTT. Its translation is CASSFGSGGRVATDTQYF. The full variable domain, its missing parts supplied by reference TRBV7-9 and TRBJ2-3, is DTGVSQNPRHKITKRGQNVTFRCDPISEHNRLYWYRQTLGQGPEFLTYFQNEAQLEKSRLLSDRFSAERPKGSFSTLEIQRTEQGDSAMYLCASSFGSGGRVATDTQYFGPGTRLTVL.

The CDR3 DNA reads as TGTGCCAGCAGTTATCGGGAGGAGAGTGGGGGCTACACCTTC. Its translation is CASSYREESGGYTF. The chain combines TRBV6-6 with TRBJ1-2; D not resolved. Germline V gene sequence: CDR1 MNHNY, CDR2 SVGAGI (reference sequence). V lost 3 bases, J lost 8 bases, and 16 bases lay in between. There are 14 residues in the CDR3.

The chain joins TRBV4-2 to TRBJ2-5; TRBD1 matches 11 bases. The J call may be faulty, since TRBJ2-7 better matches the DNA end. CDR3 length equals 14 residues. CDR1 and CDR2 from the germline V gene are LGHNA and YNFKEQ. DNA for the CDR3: TGTGCCAGCAGCCGGGACAGGGGGGGGTACGAGCAGTACTTC. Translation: CASSRDRGGYEQYF.

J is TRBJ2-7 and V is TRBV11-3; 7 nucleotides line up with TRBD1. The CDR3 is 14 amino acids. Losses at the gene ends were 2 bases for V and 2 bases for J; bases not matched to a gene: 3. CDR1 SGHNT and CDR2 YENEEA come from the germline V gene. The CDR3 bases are TGTGCCAGCAGCTTACCAGACAGGGCCTACGAGCAGTACTTC. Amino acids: CASSLPDRAYEQYF.

CDR3 sequence (DNA): TGTGCCAGCAACACAGGGCGGGAGACCCAGTACTTC. Translation: CASNTGRETQYF. This chain links TRBV6-6 with TRBJ2-5; D perhaps matches TRBD1 (6 bases). CDR1 and CDR2 (germline): MNHNY, SVGAGI (reference sequence). V lost 7 bases and J lost 5, with 11 bases in between. This CDR3 region has 12 residues.

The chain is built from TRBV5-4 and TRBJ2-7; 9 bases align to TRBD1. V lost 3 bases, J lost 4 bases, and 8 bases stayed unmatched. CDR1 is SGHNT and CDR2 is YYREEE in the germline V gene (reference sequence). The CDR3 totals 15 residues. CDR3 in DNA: TGTGCCAGCAGCTCCGCCGGGACAGGGTGGTACGAGCAGTACTTC. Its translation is CASSSAGTGWYEQYF.

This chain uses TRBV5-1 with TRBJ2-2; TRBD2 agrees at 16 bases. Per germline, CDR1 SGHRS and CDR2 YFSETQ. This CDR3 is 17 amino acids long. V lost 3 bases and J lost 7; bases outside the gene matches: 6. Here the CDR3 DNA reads TGCGCCAGCAGCTCGGGACTAGCGGGGGGGCCTAACGGGGAGCTGTTTTTT. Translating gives CASSSGLAGGPNGELFF.

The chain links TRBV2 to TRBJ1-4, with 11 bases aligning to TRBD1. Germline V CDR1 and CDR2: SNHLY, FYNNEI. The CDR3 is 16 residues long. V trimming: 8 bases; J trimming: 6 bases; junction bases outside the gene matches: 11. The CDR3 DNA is TGTGCCAGCCAGGACAGGGGGCTTGATGTTGATGAAAAACTGTTTTTT. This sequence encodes CASQDRGLDVDEKLFF.

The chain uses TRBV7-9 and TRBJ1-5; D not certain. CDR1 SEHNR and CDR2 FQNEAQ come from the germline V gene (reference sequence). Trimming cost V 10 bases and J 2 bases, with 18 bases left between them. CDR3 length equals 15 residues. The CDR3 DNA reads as TGTGCCACGACCCCAGGAGGGTTCGGCAATCAGCCCCAGCATTTT. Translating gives CATTPGGFGNQPQHF.

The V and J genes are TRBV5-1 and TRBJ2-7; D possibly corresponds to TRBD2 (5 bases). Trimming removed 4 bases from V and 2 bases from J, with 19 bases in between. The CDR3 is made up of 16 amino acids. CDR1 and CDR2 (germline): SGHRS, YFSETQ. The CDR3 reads CASSPASGPPTYEQYF. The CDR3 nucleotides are TGCGCCAGCAGCCCGGCCAGCGGCCCACCCACCTACGAGCAGTACTTC. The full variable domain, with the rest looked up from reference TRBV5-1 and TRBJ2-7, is KAGVTQTPRYLIKTRGQQVTLSCSPISGHRSVSWYQQTPGQGLQFLFEYFSETQRNKGNFPGRFSGRQFSNSRSEMNVSTLELGDSALYLCASSPASGPPTYEQYFGPGTRLTVT.

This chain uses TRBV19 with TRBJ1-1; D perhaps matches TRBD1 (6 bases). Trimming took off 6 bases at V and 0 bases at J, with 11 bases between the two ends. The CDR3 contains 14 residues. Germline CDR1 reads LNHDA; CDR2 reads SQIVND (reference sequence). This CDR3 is CASRPGQVNTEAFF. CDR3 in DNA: TGTGCCAGTAGGCCGGGACAAGTGAACACTGAAGCTTTCTTT.

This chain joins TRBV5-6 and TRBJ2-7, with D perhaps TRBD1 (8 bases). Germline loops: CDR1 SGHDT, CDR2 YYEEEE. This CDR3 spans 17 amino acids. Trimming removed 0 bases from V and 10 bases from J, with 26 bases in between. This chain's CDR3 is CASSLVLGGTGPWVQYF. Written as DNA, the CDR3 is TGTGCCAGCAGCTTGGTTCTCGGGGGGACAGGTCCTTGGGTACAGTACTTC.

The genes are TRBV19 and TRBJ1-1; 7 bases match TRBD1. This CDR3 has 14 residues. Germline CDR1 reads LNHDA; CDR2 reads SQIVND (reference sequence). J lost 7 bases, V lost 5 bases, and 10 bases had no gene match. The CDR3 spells CASSRPRQGDEAFF. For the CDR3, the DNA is TGTGCCAGTAGTCGTCCCCGACAGGGCGATGAAGCTTTCTTT. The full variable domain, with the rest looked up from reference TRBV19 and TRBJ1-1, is DGGITQSPKYLFRKEGQNVTLSCEQNLNHDAMYWYRQDPGQGLRLIYYSQIVNDFQKGDIAEGYSVSREKKESFPLTVTSAQKNPTAFYLCASSRPRQGDEAFFGQGTRLTVV.

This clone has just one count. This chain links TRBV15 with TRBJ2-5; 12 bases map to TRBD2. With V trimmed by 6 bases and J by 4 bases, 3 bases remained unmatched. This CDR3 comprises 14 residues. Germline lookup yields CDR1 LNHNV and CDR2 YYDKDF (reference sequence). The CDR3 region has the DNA TGTGCCACCAGAACTAGCGGGGGGCGAGAGACCCAGTACTTC. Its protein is CATRTSGGRETQYF.

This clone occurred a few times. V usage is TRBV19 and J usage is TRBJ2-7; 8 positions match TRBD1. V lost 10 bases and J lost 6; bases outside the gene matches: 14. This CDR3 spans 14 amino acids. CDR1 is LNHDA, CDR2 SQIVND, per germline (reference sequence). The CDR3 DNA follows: TGTGCCACCAAACTCGGGCAGGGGGCGACCGAGCAGTACTTC. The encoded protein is CATKLGQGATEQYF.

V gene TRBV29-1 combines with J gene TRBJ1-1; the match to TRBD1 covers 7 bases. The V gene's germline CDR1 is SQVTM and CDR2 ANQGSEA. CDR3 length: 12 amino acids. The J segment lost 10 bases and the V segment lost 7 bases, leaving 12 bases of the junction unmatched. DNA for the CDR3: TGCAGCGCAAATACAGGGGCCACGGGAGCTTTCTTT. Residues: CSANTGATGAFF.

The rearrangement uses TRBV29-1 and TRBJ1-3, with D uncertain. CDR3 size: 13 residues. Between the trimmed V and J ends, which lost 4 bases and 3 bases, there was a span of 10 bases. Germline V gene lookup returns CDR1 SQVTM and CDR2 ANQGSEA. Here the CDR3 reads CSVVYGFGNTIYF. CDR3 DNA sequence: TGCAGCGTTGTATACGGGTTTGGAAACACCATATATTTT. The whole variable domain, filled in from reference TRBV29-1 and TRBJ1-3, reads SAVISQKPSRDICQRGTSLTIQCQVDSQVTMMFWYRQQPGQSLTLIATANQGSEATYESGFVIDKFPISRPNLTFSTLTVSNMSPEDSSIYLCSVVYGFGNTIYFGEGSWLTVV.

The CDR3 region is CASSPRGLAYGTQYF. CDR3 DNA: TGTGCCAGCAGTCCCAGGGGGCTAGCTTACGGGACCCAGTACTTC. The rearrangement joins TRBV11-2 to TRBJ2-5, with 8 bases fitting TRBD1. Germline CDR1 and CDR2: SGHAT and FQNNGV. V was pared by 6 bases and J by 7 bases, with 13 bases of the junction left unmatched. There are 15 residues in the CDR3.

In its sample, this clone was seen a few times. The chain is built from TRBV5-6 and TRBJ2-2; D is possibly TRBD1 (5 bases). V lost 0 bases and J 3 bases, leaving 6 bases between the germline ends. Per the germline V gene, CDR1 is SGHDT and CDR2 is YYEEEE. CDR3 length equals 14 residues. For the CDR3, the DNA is TGTGCCAGCAGCTTGGGACAGCACACCGGGGAGCTGTTTTTT. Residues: CASSLGQHTGELFF.

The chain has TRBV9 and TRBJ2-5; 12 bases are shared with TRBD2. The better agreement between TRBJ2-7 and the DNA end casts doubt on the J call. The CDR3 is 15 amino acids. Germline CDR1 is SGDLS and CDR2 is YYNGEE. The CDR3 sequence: CASSDSGTSGSEQYF. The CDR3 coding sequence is TGTGCCAGCAGCGACTCCGGGACTAGCGGGTCCGAGCAGTACTTC.